The clone carrying this TCR beta chain has only a few counts. Its antigen is not known. At one of its ends the junction is not consistent with the germline gene, which may arise from a read error. Then a second PCR, running roughly 7 to 11 cycles, was carried out with a sample-barcoded 5' primer and a J-beta primer mix. Each cDNA molecule was tagged by a template-switch adaptor with 12 random nucleotides. TCRdb re-analysed the 5' RACE reads in MiXCR, keeping a single row per CDR3 protein. The sample lists around 1,000,000 distinct CDR3 sequences, around two fifths occurring once. The data stem from a study of blood T cells in healthy people across ages. Study-wide findings and caveats: Estimates of total diversity, which came from one million sequenced T cells, were considered to be underestimates. Naive CD4+ cells and diversity were both higher in long-lived donors than in aged donors.

Every donor contributed about 10 milliliters of peripheral blood by blood draw. The CDR3 runs 14 residues. Germline V gene data show CDR1 as SGHRS and CDR2 as YFSETQ. The clonotype was recovered from a man younger than 35 in good health. The source material was blood. The chain has TRBV5-1 and TRBJ2-3, with TRBD1 matching 11 bases. CDR3 DNA sequence: TGCGCCGGCAGCCCGGGACAGGGGGCAGATACGCAGTATTTT. Residues: CAGSPGQGADTQYF.